This is a list of T cell receptor beta chains from one sample in a study of response to subunit inactivated influenza vaccine. TCRdb passed the RT-PCR reads through MiXCR, listing each CDR3 protein once. The repertoire holds approximately 490,000 distinct CDR3 sequences, with approximately 7.3% as singletons. The sequences come from PBMCs from blood, collected around 2 years after vaccination. The receptor set was obtained from a man in his fifties or sixties who received an inactivated influenza vaccine. CDR3s include the opening cysteine and the closing phenylalanine or tryptophan. A D gene is named only where the DNA matches it firmly. Only part of the rows carry a size: once, few, many, or a class if the clone is expanded.

TRBJ2-5,many,TRBV4-1,TRBD1,TGCGCCAGCAGCCAAGATCGGACAGGGATTCAAGAGACCCAGTACTTC,CASSQDRTGIQETQYF
TRBJ2-3,many,TRBV20-1,TRBD2,TGCAGTGCTACCATCAGCGGGAGGGTGGCAGATACGCAGTATTTT,CSATISGRVADTQYF
TRBJ2-1,.,TRBV18,TRBD1,TGTGCCAGCTCACCCCTCGGGACAGGGTACAATGAGCAGTTCTTC,CASSPLGTGYNEQFF
TRBJ2-1,few,TRBV5-1,.,TGCGCCAGCAGCTTGGATGGCACCAAGTACAATGAGCAGTTCTTC,CASSLDGTKYNEQFF
TRBJ2-1,many,TRBV5-6,.,TGTGCCAGCAGCTGGGGACCCGTCATCACAAACAATGAGCAGTTCTTC,CASSWGPVITNNEQFF
TRBJ2-5,.,TRBV7-2,.,TGTGCCAGCAGCCGGCGGGCAGTTCAAGAGACCCAGTACTTC,CASSRRAVQETQYF
TRBJ2-7,.,TRBV28,.,TGTGCCTGCAGCCGCCAATTCTACGAGCAGTACTTC,CACSRQFYEQYF
TRBJ1-2,many,TRBV3-1,TRBD1,TGTGCCAGCAGCCAAGGGGCAGGGGGCAGCCATGGCTACACCTTC,CASSQGAGGSHGYTF
TRBJ2-6,many,TRBV12-3/TRBV12-4,.,TGTGCCAGCAGTTTTGGCAGCCTGAGCTCTGGGGCCAACGTCCTGACTTTC,CASSFGSLSSGANVLTF
TRBJ2-1,few,TRBV24-1,.,TGTGCCACCAGTAGCCGGATCCGGGGGGAGCAGTTCTTC,CATSSRIRGEQFF
TRBJ2-1,many,TRBV7-2,TRBD1,TGTGCCTCCGCGGGACAGGGGCTCAATGAGCAGTTCTTC,CASAGQGLNEQFF
TRBJ2-2,many,TRBV27,TRBD2,TGTGCCAGCAGACCCACTAGCGGGAGGGCCTTCGGGGAGCTGTTTTTT,CASRPTSGRAFGELFF
TRBJ2-2,few,TRBV6-1,.,TGTGCCAGCAGTGAAGGGGCTGTCACCGGGGAGCTGTTTTTT,CASSEGAVTGELFF
TRBJ1-1,.,TRBV29-1,.,TGCAGCGTCCGGACAGTACTGAACACTGAAGCTTTCTTT,CSVRTVLNTEAFF
TRBJ1-1,.,TRBV14,.,TGTGCCAGCAGCCAAAGTACAGGGACTGAAGCTTTCTTT,CASSQSTGTEAFF
TRBJ1-1,many,TRBV20-1,TRBD1,TGCAGTGCTAGCGAACAGGGGACTTTTTTCGGAGCTTTCTTT,CSASEQGTFFGAFF
TRBJ2-1,.,TRBV25-1,.,TGTGCCAGCAGTTCCCCCGGAGGCTCCTACAATGAGCAGTTCTTC,CASSSPGGSYNEQFF
TRBJ2-5,.,TRBV4-1,TRBD1,TGCGCCAGCAGCCAAGATAGGGACAGCAAGAGACCCCAGTACTTC,CASSQDRDSKRPQYF
TRBJ2-1,many,TRBV11-3,TRBD2,TGTGCCAGCAGCTTAGGGACTAGCGGGAGTATTGCCTACAATGAGCAGTTCTTC,CASSLGTSGSIAYNEQFF
TRBJ1-2,few,TRBV2,.,TGTGCCAGCAGTGATCGGGAAGGGGGTGGCTATGGCTACACCTTC,CASSDREGGGYGYTF
TRBJ2-1,.,TRBV4-2,TRBD2,TGTGCCAGCAGCCAAGATCTTAGCGGGAGTACCTACAATGAGCAGTTCTTC,CASSQDLSGSTYNEQFF
TRBJ2-7,many,TRBV15,.,TGTGCCACCAGCCCCTCCTTTGGCCCGGGGTACGAGCAGTACTTC,CATSPSFGPGYEQYF
TRBJ2-7,.,TRBV7-8,.,TGTGCCAGCAGCTTAGCGTTCCAGGGCTCCTACGAGCAGTACTTC,CASSLAFQGSYEQYF
TRBJ2-7,many,TRBV18,.,TGTGCCAGCAGCCCCCCAGGGTCCTACGAGCAGTACTTC,CASSPPGSYEQYF
TRBJ1-6,many,TRBV5-6,.,TGTGCCAGCAGCTTCCAGGGTGATATTGGTTCACCCCTCCACTTT,CASSFQGDIGSPLHF
TRBJ1-3,few,TRBV7-9,.,TGTGCCAGCAGCCAAGGGTTGGGCATAACTTCTGGAAACACCATATATTTT,CASSQGLGITSGNTIYF
TRBJ2-5,many,TRBV28,TRBD1,TGTGCCAGTGGGACAGCGATGATGGGCGATCGTGAGACCCAGTACTTC,CASGTAMMGDRETQYF
TRBJ2-4,many,TRBV7-2,.,TGTGCCAGCAGCTCCCCAGGGGCCAAAAACATTCAGTACTTC,CASSSPGAKNIQYF
TRBJ2-5,few,TRBV6-5,.,TGTGCCAGCAGTTGGCAGTACCAAGAGACCCAGTACTTC,CASSWQYQETQYF
TRBJ2-5,many,TRBV5-1,.,TGCGCCAGCAGCTTGATGATGGCCCACAAGGCAACGAGCCAGTACTTC,CASSLMMAHKATSQYF
TRBJ1-6,few,TRBV11-2,.,TGTGCCAGCAGCTTAGTGGCGGGTATCGGGGGGCTTGGTTCACCCCTCCACTTT,CASSLVAGIGGLGSPLHF
TRBJ1-5,many,TRBV6-2/TRBV6-3,.,TGTGCCAGCAGTTACTCCCGCGCAGCCAATCAGCCCCAGCATTTT,CASSYSRAANQPQHF
TRBJ2-3,many,TRBV7-2,.,TGTGCCAGCAGCCCCTCCGGGTCGAGGAATACGCAGTATTTT,CASSPSGSRNTQYF
TRBJ1-4,.,TRBV11-1,.,TGTGCCAGCAGCTTAGCCCATGGGGCCCTTGCAACTAATGAAAAACTGTTTTTT,CASSLAHGALATNEKLFF
TRBJ2-2,many,TRBV6-2/TRBV6-3,TRBD1,TGTGCCAGCAGTTACTCGAGACAGGGGTTCACCGGGGAGCTGTTTTTT,CASSYSRQGFTGELFF
TRBJ2-5,many,TRBV29-1,.,TGCAGCGTTCCCAGACTCCAAGAGACCCAGTACTTC,CSVPRLQETQYF
TRBJ2-2,.,TRBV4-1,TRBD1,TGCGCCAGCAGTCGAGAGACAGGGGCAAACACCGGGGAGCTGTTTTTT,CASSRETGANTGELFF
TRBJ2-7,many,TRBV12-3/TRBV12-4,.,TGTGCCAGCAGTTTTGGGCAAAACTCCTACGAGCAGTACTTC,CASSFGQNSYEQYF
TRBJ1-2,few,TRBV3-1,TRBD1,TGTGCCAGCAGCCCTCAGGGGGCAACCCTTGGGCGCTATGGCTACACCTTC,CASSPQGATLGRYGYTF
TRBJ2-2,few,TRBV12-3/TRBV12-4,TRBD2,TGTGCCAGCAGTCCCGGGAGGGACCACACCGGGGAGCTGTTTTTT,CASSPGRDHTGELFF
TRBJ2-2,many,TRBV6-2/TRBV6-3,TRBD1,TGTGCCAGCACATGGACAGGGGACACCGGGGAGCTGTTTTTT,CASTWTGDTGELFF
TRBJ2-2,.,TRBV25-1,.,TGTGCCAGCAGTGAGGGGCCTAGCAACACCGGGGAGCTGTTTTTT,CASSEGPSNTGELFF
TRBJ2-4,many,TRBV20-1,.,TGCAGTGCTCCTGAGGGGGAAAACATTCAGTACTTC,CSAPEGENIQYF
TRBJ2-5,.,TRBV7-9,TRBD1,TGTGCCAGCAAGGGACAGCGGATAGAGACCCAGTACTTC,CASKGQRIETQYF